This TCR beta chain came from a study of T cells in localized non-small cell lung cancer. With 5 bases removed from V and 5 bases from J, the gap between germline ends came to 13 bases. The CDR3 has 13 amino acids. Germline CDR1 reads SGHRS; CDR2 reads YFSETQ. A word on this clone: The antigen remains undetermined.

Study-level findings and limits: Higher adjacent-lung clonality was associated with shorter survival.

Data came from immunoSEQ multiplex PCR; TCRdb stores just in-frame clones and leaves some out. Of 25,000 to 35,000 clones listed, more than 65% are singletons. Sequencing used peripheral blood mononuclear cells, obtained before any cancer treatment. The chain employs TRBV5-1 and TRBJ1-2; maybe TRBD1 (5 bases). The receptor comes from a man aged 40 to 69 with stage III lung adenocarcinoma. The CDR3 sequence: CASSSGTEYGYTF. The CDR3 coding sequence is TGCGCCAGCAGTTCCGGGACGGAGTATGGCTACACCTTC.